This TCR beta chain was identified during a study of regulatory T cells in long-lasting Graves disease. CDR3 size: 16 residues. Germline V gene lookup returns CDR1 SGHAT and CDR2 FQNNGV. V lost 5 bases, J lost 9 bases, and 23 bases lay in between. This clonotype was found many times. Time point: newly diagnosed GD, antithyroid drugs for less than 3 months. There was RNA extracted from PBMCs, and the TCR library was made from it. Libraries of TCR beta came from iRepertoire HTBI primers plus Arm-PCR of CDR3 regions. TCRdb called the multiplex PCR reads again in MiXCR, with one record for every CDR3 protein. The repertoire holds about 620,000 distinct CDR3 sequences, approximately 15% seen once, with 15% to 20% in the top ten. These data were also reused for a study on T cells in Graves' hyperthyroidism and ophthalmopathy.

The V call is TRBV11-2, the J call TRBJ2-4, with D perhaps TRBD2 (6 bases). The receptor's source is a woman aged 25 to 45 with Graves disease. This material consisted of peripheral blood mononuclear cells (PBMCs), taken at new diagnosis, from a patient treated with antithyroid drugs. The CDR3 reads CASSAPFGGTLSIQYF. CDR3 sequence (DNA): TGTGCCAGCAGCGCCCCCTTCGGCGGGACCTTAAGCATTCAGTACTTC. The full variable domain, its missing parts supplied by reference TRBV11-2 and TRBJ2-4, is EAGVAQSPRYKIIEKRQSVAFWCNPISGHATLYWYQQILGQGPKLLIQFQNNGVVDDSQLPKDRFSAERLKGVDSTLKIQPAKLEDSAVYLCASSAPFGGTLSIQYFGAGTRLSVL.